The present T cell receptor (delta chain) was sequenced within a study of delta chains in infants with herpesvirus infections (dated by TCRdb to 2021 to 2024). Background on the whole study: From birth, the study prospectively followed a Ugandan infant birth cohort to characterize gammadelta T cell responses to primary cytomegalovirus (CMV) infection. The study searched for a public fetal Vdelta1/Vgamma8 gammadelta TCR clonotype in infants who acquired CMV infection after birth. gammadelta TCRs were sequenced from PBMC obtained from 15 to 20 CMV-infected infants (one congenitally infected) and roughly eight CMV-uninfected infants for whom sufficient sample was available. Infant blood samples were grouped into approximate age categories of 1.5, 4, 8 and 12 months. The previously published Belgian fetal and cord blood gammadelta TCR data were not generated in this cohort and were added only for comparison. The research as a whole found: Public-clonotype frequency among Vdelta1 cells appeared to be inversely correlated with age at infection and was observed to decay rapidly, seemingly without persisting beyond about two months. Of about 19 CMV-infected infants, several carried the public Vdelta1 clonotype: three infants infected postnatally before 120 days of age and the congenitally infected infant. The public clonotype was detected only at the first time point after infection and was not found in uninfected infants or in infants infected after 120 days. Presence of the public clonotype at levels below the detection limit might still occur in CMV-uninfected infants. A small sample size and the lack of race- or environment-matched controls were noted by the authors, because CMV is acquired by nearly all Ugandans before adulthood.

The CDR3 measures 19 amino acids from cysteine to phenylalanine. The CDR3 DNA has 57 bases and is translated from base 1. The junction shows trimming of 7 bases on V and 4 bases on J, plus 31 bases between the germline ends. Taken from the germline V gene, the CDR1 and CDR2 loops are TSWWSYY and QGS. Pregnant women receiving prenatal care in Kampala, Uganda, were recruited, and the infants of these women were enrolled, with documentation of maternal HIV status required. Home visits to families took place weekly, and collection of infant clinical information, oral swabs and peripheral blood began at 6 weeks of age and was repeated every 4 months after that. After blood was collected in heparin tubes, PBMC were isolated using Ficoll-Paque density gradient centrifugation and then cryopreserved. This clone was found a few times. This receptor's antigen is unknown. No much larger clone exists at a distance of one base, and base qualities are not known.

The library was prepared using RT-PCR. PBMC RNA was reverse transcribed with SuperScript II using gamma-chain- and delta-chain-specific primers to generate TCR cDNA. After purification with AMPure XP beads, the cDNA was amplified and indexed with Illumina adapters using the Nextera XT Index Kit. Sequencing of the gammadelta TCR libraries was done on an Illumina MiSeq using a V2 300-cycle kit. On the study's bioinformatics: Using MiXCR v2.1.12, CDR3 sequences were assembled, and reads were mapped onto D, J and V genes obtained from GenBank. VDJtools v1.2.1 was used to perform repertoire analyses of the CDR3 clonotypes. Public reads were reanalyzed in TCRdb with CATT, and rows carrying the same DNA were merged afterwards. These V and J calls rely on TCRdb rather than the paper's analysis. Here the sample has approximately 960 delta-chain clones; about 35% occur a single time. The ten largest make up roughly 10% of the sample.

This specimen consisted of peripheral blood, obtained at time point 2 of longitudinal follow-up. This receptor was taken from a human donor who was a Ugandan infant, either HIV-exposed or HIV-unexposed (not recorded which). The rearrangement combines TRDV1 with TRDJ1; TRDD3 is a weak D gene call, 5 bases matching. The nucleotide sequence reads TGTGCTCTTGCGGAGTGCGCCCCGAGGATTAAAGTGGGGAGCGATAAACTCATCTTT. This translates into CALAECAPRIKVGSDKLIF.